Listed below are T cell receptor beta chains from one sample, sequenced in a study of T cell responses to AZD1222 COVID-19 vaccine. Profiled with immunoSEQ multiplex PCR; TCRdb holds only in-frame clones, not every one. The sample has 70,000 to 90,000 clones; more than 75% are singletons. The sequences come from peripheral blood, collected 28 days after the second AZD1222 dose. The receptors were gathered from an adult who received the AZD1222 COVID-19 vaccine. CDR3s include the opening cysteine and the closing phenylalanine or tryptophan. A D gene is named only where the DNA matches it firmly. For some rows the clone size is stated as once, few or many, or as a class when expanded; others skip it.

j_call v_call d_call clone_size cdr3_aa cdr3_nt
TRBJ1-1 TRBV30 - - CASGLTGVWGEAFF TGTGCCTCCGGCTTGACGGGGGTCTGGGGTGAAGCTTTCTTT
TRBJ2-3 TRBV7-3 - few CASAQWGGPEDTQYF TGTGCCAGCGCCCAGTGGGGGGGGCCTGAAGATACGCAGTATTTT
TRBJ1-2 TRBV19 TRBD1 - CASSTPGQRSYGYTF TGTGCCAGTAGTACTCCGGGACAGCGTTCCTATGGCTACACCTTC
TRBJ1-3 TRBV4-1 - once CASSQEHTTGNTIYF TGCGCCAGCAGCCAAGAACACACAACTGGAAACACCATATATTTT
TRBJ2-3 TRBV7-3 - - CASSLTPGVTDTQYF TGTGCCAGCAGCTTAACCCCAGGGGTCACAGATACGCAGTATTTT
TRBJ1-1 TRBV28 - few CASSSRTNRALTEAFF TGTGCCAGCAGCAGTCGGACCAATAGGGCCCTCACTGAAGCTTTCTTT
TRBJ2-7 TRBV7-2 - - CASSSPGEGAYEQYF TGTGCCAGCAGCTCCCCTGGGGAGGGGGCCTACGAGCAGTACTTC
TRBJ1-2 TRBV5-1 - - CASSLDPGAGYGYTF TGCGCCAGCAGCTTGGACCCGGGGGCGGGCTATGGCTACACCTTC
TRBJ2-1 TRBV6-5 - once CASTPYGYNEQFF TGTGCCAGCACCCCATACGGTTACAATGAGCAGTTCTTC
TRBJ2-1 TRBV24-1 TRBD2 - CATSDDSGGAEDEQFF TGTGCCACCAGTGATGATAGCGGGGGGGCCGAGGATGAGCAGTTCTTC
TRBJ2-7 TRBV19 TRBD2 - CASKREGRYEQYF TGTGCCAGTAAAAGGGAGGGGAGGTACGAGCAGTACTTC
TRBJ1-2 TRBV28 - - CASQAWAVSNYGYTF TGTGCCAGCCAGGCCTGGGCAGTTTCTAACTATGGCTACACCTTC
TRBJ2-7 TRBV7-2 - - CASSWDWSSSYEQYF TGTGCCAGCAGCTGGGACTGGTCGAGCTCCTACGAGCAGTACTTC
TRBJ1-3 TRBV15 - once CATSRNGQNGNTIYF TGTGCCACCAGCAGAAACGGACAGAATGGAAACACCATATATTTT
TRBJ2-5 TRBV7-8 - few CASSLVSETQYF TGTGCCAGCAGCTTAGTTTCGGAGACCCAGTACTTC
TRBJ1-6 TRBV19 - - CASSRTAGRSPLHF TGTGCCAGTAGTCGGACAGCTGGGCGGTCACCCCTCCACTTT
TRBJ1-1 TRBV6-2/TRBV6-3 - - CASSYIGVKNTEAFF TGTGCCAGCAGCTATATTGGGGTTAAAAACACTGAAGCTTTCTTT
TRBJ1-4 TRBV5-8 - - CASSLGQSNEKLFF TGTGCCAGCAGCTTGGGACAGAGTAATGAAAAACTGTTTTTT
TRBJ2-7 TRBV9 - - CASSEGRGVNYEQYF TGTGCCAGCAGCGAGGGAAGGGGCGTCAACTACGAGCAGTACTTC
TRBJ2-7 TRBV11-2 - - CASSLGEGRDNGYEQYF TGTGCCAGCAGCTTAGGGGAAGGCAGGGATAATGGCTACGAGCAGTACTTC
TRBJ1-1 TRBV5-1 - - CASSLGVAGQRTNTEAFF TGCGCCAGCAGCTTGGGGGTGGCCGGACAGAGGACAAACACTGAAGCTTTCTTT
TRBJ1-3 TRBV6-5 - - CASSPQQTGGNTIYF TGTGCCAGCAGTCCACAACAGACAGGCGGAAACACCATATATTTT
TRBJ1-4 TRBV6-5 TRBD1 - CASSPGQFREKLFF TGTGCCAGCAGCCCGGGACAGTTCCGTGAAAAACTGTTTTTT
TRBJ1-2 TRBV5-6 - - CASAPAGATYGYTF TGTGCCAGCGCCCCAGCAGGAGCAACCTATGGCTACACCTTC
TRBJ1-1 TRBV4-1 - - CASSQEENTEAFF TGCGCCAGCAGCCAGGAGGAGAACACTGAAGCTTTCTTT
TRBJ1-3 TRBV23-1 TRBD1 - CASSQSRGTGDSGNTIYF TGCGCCAGCAGTCAATCGCGTGGGACAGGGGACTCTGGAAACACCATATATTTT
TRBJ1-1 TRBV29-1 TRBD1 - CSVDRGGTEAFF TGCAGCGTAGACAGGGGAGGCACTGAAGCTTTCTTT
TRBJ1-5 TRBV6-4 TRBD1 - CASRDRVHQPQHF TGTGCCAGCAGGGACAGGGTCCATCAGCCCCAGCATTTT
TRBJ1-2 TRBV19 - - CASTRAAGINYGYTF TGTGCCAGTACTCGGGCGGCCGGAATTAACTATGGCTACACCTTC
TRBJ1-6 TRBV13 - - CASSRYRASPLHF TGTGCCAGCAGCCGATACAGGGCTTCACCCCTCCACTTT
TRBJ1-1 TRBV7-8 - - CASSFVGDTGAFF TGTGCCAGCAGCTTTGTTGGGGACACCGGGGCTTTCTTT
TRBJ1-6 TRBV4-2 - - CASSQAMGNSPLHF TGTGCCAGCAGCCAGGCCATGGGGAATTCACCCCTCCACTTT
TRBJ1-1 TRBV27 - - CASSLSGMNSYRTEAFF TGTGCCAGCAGTTTATCTGGGATGAACAGTTACCGGACTGAAGCTTTCTTT
TRBJ2-5 TRBV19 TRBD2 - CASTGTSGGFSETQYF TGTGCCAGCACAGGGACTAGCGGGGGATTCTCAGAGACCCAGTACTTC
TRBJ2-2 TRBV5-4 - - CASSAQSVTGELFF TGTGCCAGCAGCGCCCAGTCCGTCACCGGGGAGCTGTTTTTT
TRBJ1-2 TRBV5-4 - - CASSLAGGGRNLYGYTF TGTGCCAGCAGCTTGGCCGGAGGGGGGCGAAACCTCTATGGCTACACCTTC
TRBJ2-6 TRBV28 - - CASSPTGANVLTF TGTGCCAGCAGCCCCACGGGGGCCAACGTCCTGACTTTC